This T cell receptor (beta chain) was observed in a study of blood T cell repertoires in COVID-19. Overall study: Italy, Spain and the United States were the sources of the convalescent and acute COVID-19 samples. In each case, the material was cDNA or gDNA derived from T cells, B-cell-depleted T cells, or PBMCs.

Participants' reported clinical history set cohort assignment. V lost 0 bases and J lost 6, with 6 bases in between. CDR3 size: 12 residues. Germline V gene lookup returns CDR1 SGHNT and CDR2 YENEEA. Source study methods: Amplifying reference gene primers gave estimates of nucleated cell counts. Method: immunoSEQ multiplex PCR; TCRdb's copy keeps in-frame clones and lacks some. Clonal size and the V and J genes are those of that table, whereas D and trimming came from the DNA. The profile covers 200,000 to 250,000 clones, with 75% to 85% appearing a single time and about 7% taken by the ten largest. V is TRBV11-3 and J is TRBJ2-7; D unclear. This sequence was found in a woman in her forties with acute COVID-19. The sample was PBMCs or T cells enriched from blood (not recorded which). The CDR3 DNA is TGTGCCAGCAGCTTAGATCTCGGCGAGCAGTACTTC. Translation: CASSLDLGEQYF.